These T cell receptor beta chains were read from a single sample in a study of shared clonotypes between healthy human individuals. Clones were sequenced by immunoSEQ multiplex PCR, and TCRdb holds only the in-frame ones, with some missing. This sample has fewer than 400,000 clones, with over 65% found just once. Sequencing input: memory CD4+ T cells sorted from blood. The receptor set was obtained from a man aged 25-45 years in good health. Both conserved end residues are part of each CDR3. D genes are given only for firm matches. Part of the rows lack a size; the others show once, few, many or a class for expanded clones.

j_call	clone_size	v_call	d_call	cdr3_aa	cdr3_nt
TRBJ2-1	NA	TRBV10-2	NA	CASRGIHEQFF	TGCGCCAGCCGGGGGATCCATGAGCAGTTCTTC
TRBJ2-2	many	TRBV7-2	TRBD2	CASPLGLAGVGTGELFF	TGTGCCAGCCCATTAGGACTAGCGGGAGTAGGGACCGGGGAGCTGTTTTTT
TRBJ2-7	NA	TRBV19	NA	CASSIRGRTTISGEQYF	TGTGCCAGTAGTATCAGGGGGAGGACAACCATTTCGGGGGAGCAGTACTTC
TRBJ2-3	NA	TRBV10-1	NA	CASSEPAGGDTQYF	TGCGCCAGCAGTGAGCCGGCCGGGGGAGATACGCAGTATTTT
TRBJ1-1	NA	TRBV6-1	NA	CASSESGGLAFF	TGTGCCAGCAGTGAATCGGGGGGGCTCGCTTTCTTT
TRBJ1-1	NA	TRBV28	NA	CASSLGWGGGITEAFF	TGTGCCAGCAGTTTGGGTTGGGGGGGCGGAATCACTGAAGCTTTCTTT
TRBJ1-4	NA	TRBV19	NA	CASNPGPGAWDEKLFF	TGTGCCAGTAACCCGGGGCCGGGAGCCTGGGATGAAAAACTGTTTTTT
TRBJ2-7	NA	TRBV18	NA	CASSSTGREQYF	TGTGCCAGCTCGTCGACAGGTAGGGAGCAGTACTTC
TRBJ2-7	few	TRBV7-8	NA	CASSPSGVGYEQYF	TGTGCCAGCAGCCCGAGCGGAGTAGGCTACGAGCAGTACTTC
TRBJ2-3	NA	TRBV2	NA	CASQMGKNTDTQYF	TGTGCCAGTCAAATGGGGAAGAACACAGATACGCAGTATTTT
TRBJ2-6	NA	TRBV25-1	NA	CASSDKQGSGANVLTF	TGTGCCAGCAGTGATAAACAGGGCTCTGGGGCCAACGTCCTGACTTTC
TRBJ2-5	NA	TRBV5-1	TRBD2	CASSLARLAGGETQYF	TGCGCCAGCAGCTTGGCCCGACTAGCGGGAGGGGAGACCCAGTACTTC
TRBJ2-7	NA	TRBV18	TRBD2	CASSPFREGTYEQYF	TGTGCCAGCTCACCATTTCGGGAGGGAACCTACGAGCAGTACTTC
TRBJ2-7	NA	TRBV28	NA	CASSPLGSYEQYF	TGTGCCAGCAGCCCTCTAGGATCCTACGAGCAGTACTTC
TRBJ2-7	few	TRBV11-2	NA	CASSKSPRGNSYEQYF	TGTGCCAGCAGCAAATCCCCCAGGGGAAATTCTTACGAGCAGTACTTC
TRBJ2-1	NA	TRBV18	NA	CASSPAESSYNEQFF	TGTGCCAGCTCACCCGCGGAGAGCTCCTACAATGAGCAGTTCTTC
TRBJ2-7	NA	TRBV5-1	NA	CASSLDKSGRTFPSSYEQYF	TGCGCCAGCAGCTTGGACAAGTCGGGGAGGACTTTCCCGAGCTCCTACGAGCAGTACTTC
TRBJ2-7	few	TRBV28	NA	CASSLGHGMGEQYF	TGTGCCAGCAGTTTGGGGCATGGTATGGGAGAGCAGTACTTC
TRBJ2-7	NA	TRBV5-1	NA	CASSSSSQGILYEQYF	TGCGCCAGCAGCTCGAGTAGTCAGGGGATTCTCTACGAGCAGTACTTC
TRBJ1-1	NA	TRBV7-8	TRBD1	CASSFRTGGFTEAFF	TGTGCCAGCAGCTTTAGGACAGGGGGCTTCACTGAAGCTTTCTTT
TRBJ2-1	NA	TRBV5-4	TRBD2	CASSSVGLAWNEQFF	TGTGCCAGCAGCTCGGTGGGACTAGCGTGGAATGAGCAGTTCTTC
TRBJ2-7	NA	TRBV19	NA	CASSMNAAGSQYF	TGTGCCAGTAGTATGAATGCAGCGGGCTCCCAGTACTTC
TRBJ2-7	NA	TRBV5-1	TRBD2	CASSLGGLAGVEQYF	TGCGCCAGCAGCTTGGGCGGACTAGCGGGAGTCGAGCAGTACTTC
TRBJ2-5	NA	TRBV29-1	NA	CSIEYGIQETQYF	TGCAGCATAGAGTATGGAATTCAAGAGACCCAGTACTTC
TRBJ2-1	NA	TRBV30	NA	CAWSVFGMGNEQFF	TGTGCCTGGAGTGTTTTTGGGATGGGAAATGAGCAGTTCTTC
TRBJ2-7	NA	TRBV18	NA	CASQGGLSSYEQYF	TGTGCCAGTCAGGGCGGGTTGAGCTCCTACGAGCAGTACTTC
TRBJ1-6	NA	TRBV7-9	NA	CASSLSGRNSPLHF	TGTGCCAGCAGCTTATCGGGCAGAAATTCACCCCTCCACTTT
TRBJ2-2	NA	TRBV2	TRBD2	CASSGASGRGTGELFF	TGTGCCAGCAGCGGCGCTAGCGGGAGAGGCACCGGGGAGCTGTTTTTT
TRBJ1-5	NA	TRBV15	NA	CATSRGTHFAGTSNQPQHF	TGTGCCACCAGCAGAGGTACCCATTTTGCAGGGACTAGCAATCAGCCCCAGCATTTT
TRBJ1-4	NA	TRBV29-1	NA	CSVEVGNFEKLFF	TGCAGCGTGGAGGTGGGGAATTTTGAAAAACTGTTTTTT
TRBJ1-2	NA	TRBV6-5	NA	CASSYGTYGYTF	TGTGCCAGCAGTTATGGGACTTATGGCTACACCTTC
TRBJ2-7	NA	TRBV7-2	NA	CASTIGGGTYEQYF	TGTGCCAGCACCATCGGGGGAGGCACCTACGAGCAGTACTTC
TRBJ2-7	NA	TRBV2	TRBD2	CASRDSGAGEQYF	TGTGCCAGCAGGGATAGCGGGGCGGGGGAGCAGTACTTC
TRBJ2-5	NA	TRBV5-1	NA	CASSSWGREETQYF	TGCGCCAGCAGCTCTTGGGGGCGAGAGGAGACCCAGTACTTC
TRBJ1-2	once	TRBV5-5	NA	CASSSPGSNYGYTF	TGTGCCAGCAGCAGCCCGGGATCTAACTATGGCTACACCTTC
TRBJ2-1	NA	TRBV9	NA	CASTTGTNQANEQFF	TGTGCCAGCACCACCGGGACCAACCAGGCCAATGAGCAGTTCTTC
TRBJ1-6	NA	TRBV25-1	TRBD1	CASSPTGGDSPLHF	TGTGCCAGCAGTCCCACAGGGGGGGACTCACCCCTCCACTTT
TRBJ1-3	few	TRBV25-1	NA	CASSAPTGPAPGNTIYF	TGTGCCAGCAGTGCCCCCACGGGACCCGCCCCTGGAAACACCATATATTTT